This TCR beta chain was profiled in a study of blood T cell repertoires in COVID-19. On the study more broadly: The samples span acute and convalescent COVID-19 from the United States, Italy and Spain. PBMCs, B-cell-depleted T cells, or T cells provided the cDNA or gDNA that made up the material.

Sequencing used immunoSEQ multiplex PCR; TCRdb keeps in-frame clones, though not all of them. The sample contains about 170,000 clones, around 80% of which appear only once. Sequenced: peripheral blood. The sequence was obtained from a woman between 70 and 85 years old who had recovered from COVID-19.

CDR3 loop: CASSQGTSGTPYEQYF. The CDR3 nucleotides read TGTGCCAGCAGCCAAGGGACTAGCGGAACCCCCTACGAGCAGTACTTC. The chain joins TRBV13 to TRBJ2-7; 11 positions agree with TRBD2. CDR3 length equals 16 residues. The V and J ends lost 5 bases and 2 bases, in that order; junction bases with no gene match: 8. CDR1 and CDR2 from the germline V gene are PRHDT and FYEKMQ (reference sequence).